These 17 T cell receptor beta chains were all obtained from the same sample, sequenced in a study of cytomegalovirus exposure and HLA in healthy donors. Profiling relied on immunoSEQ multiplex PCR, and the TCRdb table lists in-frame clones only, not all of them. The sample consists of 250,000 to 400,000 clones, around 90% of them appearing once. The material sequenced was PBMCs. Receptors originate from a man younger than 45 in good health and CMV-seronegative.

The CDR3 sequence is CASSQEPTGFNEKLFF. CDR3 DNA: TGCGCCAGCAGCCAAGAGCCCACAGGGTTTAATGAAAAACTGTTTTTT. J is TRBJ1-4 and V is TRBV4-1, with D tentatively TRBD1 (6 bases). This CDR3 is 16 amino acids long. The V end was cut by 0 bases, the J end by 4 bases, with 12 bases between. Germline V gene lookup returns CDR1 MGHRA and CDR2 YSYEKL.

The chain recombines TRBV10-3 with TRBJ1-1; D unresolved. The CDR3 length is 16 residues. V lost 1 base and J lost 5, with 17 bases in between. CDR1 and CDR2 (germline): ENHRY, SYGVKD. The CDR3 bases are TGTGCCATCAGTGAGTTGGTGCCCGGGGAACGGACTGAAGCTTTCTTT. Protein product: CAISELVPGERTEAFF.

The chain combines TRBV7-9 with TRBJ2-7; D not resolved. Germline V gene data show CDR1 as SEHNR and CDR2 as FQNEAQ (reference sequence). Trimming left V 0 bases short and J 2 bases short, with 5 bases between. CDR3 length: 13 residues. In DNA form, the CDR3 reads TGTGCCAGCAGCTTAGCGGCAACCTACGAGCAGTACTTC. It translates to CASSLAATYEQYF. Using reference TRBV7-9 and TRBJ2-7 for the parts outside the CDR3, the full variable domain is DTGVSQNPRHKITKRGQNVTFRCDPISEHNRLYWYRQTLGQGPEFLTYFQNEAQLEKSRLLSDRFSAERPKGSFSTLEIQRTEQGDSAMYLCASSLAATYEQYFGPGTRLTVT.

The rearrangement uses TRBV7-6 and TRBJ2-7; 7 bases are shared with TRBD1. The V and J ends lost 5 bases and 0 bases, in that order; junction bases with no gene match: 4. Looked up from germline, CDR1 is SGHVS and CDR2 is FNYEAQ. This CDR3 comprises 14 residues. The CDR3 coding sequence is TGTGCCAGCAGCCGACGGGACAGCTCCTACGAGCAGTACTTC. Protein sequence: CASSRRDSSYEQYF.

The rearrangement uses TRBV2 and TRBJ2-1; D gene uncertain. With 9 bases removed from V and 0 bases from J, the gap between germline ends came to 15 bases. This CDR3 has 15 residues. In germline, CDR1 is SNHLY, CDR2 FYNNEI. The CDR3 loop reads CARQTARSSYNEQFF. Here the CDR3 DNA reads TGTGCCAGACAAACCGCACGGAGCTCCTACAATGAGCAGTTCTTC.

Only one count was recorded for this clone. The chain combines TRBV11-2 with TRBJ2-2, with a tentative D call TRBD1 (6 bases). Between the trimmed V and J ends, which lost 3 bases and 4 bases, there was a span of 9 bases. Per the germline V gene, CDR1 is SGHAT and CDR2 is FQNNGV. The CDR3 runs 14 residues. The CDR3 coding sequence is TGTGCCAGCAGCTTGACAGGTAGCACCGGGGAGCTGTTTTTT. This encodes CASSLTGSTGELFF.

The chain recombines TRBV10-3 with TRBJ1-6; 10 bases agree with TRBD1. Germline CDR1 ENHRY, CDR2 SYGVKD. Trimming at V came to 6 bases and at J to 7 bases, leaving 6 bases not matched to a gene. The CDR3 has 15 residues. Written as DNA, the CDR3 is TGTGCCATCAGGCCGGGACAGGGGTTGAATTCACCCCTCCACTTT. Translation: CAIRPGQGLNSPLHF.

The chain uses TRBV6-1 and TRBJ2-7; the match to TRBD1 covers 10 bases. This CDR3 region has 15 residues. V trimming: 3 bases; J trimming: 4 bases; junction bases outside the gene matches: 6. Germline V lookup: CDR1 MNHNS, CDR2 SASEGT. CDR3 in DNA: TGTGCCAGCAGTGATGAGCGGGACAGGGGTTACGAGCAGTACTTC. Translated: CASSDERDRGYEQYF.

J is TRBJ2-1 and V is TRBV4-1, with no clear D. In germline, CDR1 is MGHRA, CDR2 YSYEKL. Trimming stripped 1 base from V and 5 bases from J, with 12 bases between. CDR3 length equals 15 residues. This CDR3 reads CASSQGAQPNNEQFF. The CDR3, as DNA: TGCGCCAGCAGCCAAGGGGCACAGCCGAACAATGAGCAGTTCTTC.

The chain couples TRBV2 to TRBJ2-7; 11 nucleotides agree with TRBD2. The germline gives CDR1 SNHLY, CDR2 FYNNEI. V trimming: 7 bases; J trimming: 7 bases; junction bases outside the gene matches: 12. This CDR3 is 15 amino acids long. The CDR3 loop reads CASISTSGVSREQYF. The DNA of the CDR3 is TGTGCCAGCATTTCGACTAGCGGGGTATCGAGGGAGCAGTACTTC.

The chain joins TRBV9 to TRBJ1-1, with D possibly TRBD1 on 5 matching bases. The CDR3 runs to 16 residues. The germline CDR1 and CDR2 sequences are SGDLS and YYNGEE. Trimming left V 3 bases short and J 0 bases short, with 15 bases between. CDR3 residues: CASSAYSGHLNTEAFF. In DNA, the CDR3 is TGTGCCAGCAGCGCTTACTCCGGACACCTGAACACTGAAGCTTTCTTT.

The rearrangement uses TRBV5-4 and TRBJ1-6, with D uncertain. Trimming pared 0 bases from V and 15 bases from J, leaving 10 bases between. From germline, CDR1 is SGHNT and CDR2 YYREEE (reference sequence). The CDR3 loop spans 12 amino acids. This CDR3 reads CASSLGGDVLHF. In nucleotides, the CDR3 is TGTGCCAGCAGCTTGGGCGGAGACGTCCTCCACTTT.

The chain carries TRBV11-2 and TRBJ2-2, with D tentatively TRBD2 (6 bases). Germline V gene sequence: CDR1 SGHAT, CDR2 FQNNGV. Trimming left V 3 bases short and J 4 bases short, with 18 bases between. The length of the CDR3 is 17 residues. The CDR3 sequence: CASSFQRAGRGTGELFF. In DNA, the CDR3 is TGTGCCAGCAGCTTCCAACGCGCGGGGAGAGGCACCGGGGAGCTGTTTTTT.

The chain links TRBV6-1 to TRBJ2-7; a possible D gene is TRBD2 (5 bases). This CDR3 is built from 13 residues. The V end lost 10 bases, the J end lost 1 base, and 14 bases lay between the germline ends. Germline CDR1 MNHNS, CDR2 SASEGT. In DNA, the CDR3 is TGTGCCACCGGCGACGGGAATTCCTACGAGCAGTACTTC. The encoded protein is CATGDGNSYEQYF.

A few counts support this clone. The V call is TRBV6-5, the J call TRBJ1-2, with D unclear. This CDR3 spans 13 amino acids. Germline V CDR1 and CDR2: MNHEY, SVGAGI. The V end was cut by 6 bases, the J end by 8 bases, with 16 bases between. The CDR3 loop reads CASSRDSERGYTF. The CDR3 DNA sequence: TGTGCCAGCAGCCGAGACTCAGAGCGGGGCTACACCTTC.

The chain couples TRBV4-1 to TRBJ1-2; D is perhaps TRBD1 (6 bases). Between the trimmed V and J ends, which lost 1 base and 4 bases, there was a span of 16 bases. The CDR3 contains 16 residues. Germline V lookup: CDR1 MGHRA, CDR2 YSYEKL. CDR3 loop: CASSQAKDSRLYGYTF. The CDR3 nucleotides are TGCGCCAGCAGCCAAGCCAAGGACAGCCGCCTCTATGGCTACACCTTC.

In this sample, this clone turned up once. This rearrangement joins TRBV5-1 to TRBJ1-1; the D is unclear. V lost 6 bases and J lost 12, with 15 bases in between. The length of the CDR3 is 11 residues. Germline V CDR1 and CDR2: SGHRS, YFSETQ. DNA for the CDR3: TGCGCCAGCAATGGGCCTTTTGGGTCTTTCTTT. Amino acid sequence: CASNGPFGSFF.